This TCR beta chain was identified in a study of T cell responses to AZD1222 COVID-19 vaccine. Study results and limitations: Repertoires in all cases were sampled only once the peak T cell response had passed.

Germline CDR1 reads MGHRA; CDR2 reads YSYEKL. Losses at the gene ends were 5 bases for V and 7 bases for J; bases not matched to a gene: 7. The CDR3 is 14 residues long. Some clones are missing from TCRdb's copy, which holds only in-frame ones; the method was immunoSEQ multiplex PCR. Among about 180,000 clones listed, more than 70% were seen once. Remarks on this clone: Antigen specificity is unknown.

This sequence originates from an adult who received the AZD1222 COVID-19 vaccine. The sequences come from peripheral blood, collected 28 days after the second AZD1222 dose. The chain joins TRBV4-1 to TRBJ1-4; 7 bases align to TRBD1. The CDR3 loop reads CASSFRQGSEKLFF. The CDR3 DNA sequence: TGCGCCAGCAGCTTCCGACAGGGCAGTGAAAAACTGTTTTTT.